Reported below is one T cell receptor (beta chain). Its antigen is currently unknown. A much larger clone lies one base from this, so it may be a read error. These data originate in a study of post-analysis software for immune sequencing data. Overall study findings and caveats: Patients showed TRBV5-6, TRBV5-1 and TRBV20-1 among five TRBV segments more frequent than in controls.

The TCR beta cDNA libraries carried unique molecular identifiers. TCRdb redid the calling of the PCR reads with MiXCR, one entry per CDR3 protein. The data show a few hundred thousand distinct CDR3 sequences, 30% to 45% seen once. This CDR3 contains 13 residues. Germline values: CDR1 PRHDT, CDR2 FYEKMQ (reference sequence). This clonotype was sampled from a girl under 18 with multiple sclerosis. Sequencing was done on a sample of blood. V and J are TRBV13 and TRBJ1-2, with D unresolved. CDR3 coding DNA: TGTGCCAACAGCTCCGTGGTGCCCTATGGCTACACCTTC. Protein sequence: CANSSVVPYGYTF.